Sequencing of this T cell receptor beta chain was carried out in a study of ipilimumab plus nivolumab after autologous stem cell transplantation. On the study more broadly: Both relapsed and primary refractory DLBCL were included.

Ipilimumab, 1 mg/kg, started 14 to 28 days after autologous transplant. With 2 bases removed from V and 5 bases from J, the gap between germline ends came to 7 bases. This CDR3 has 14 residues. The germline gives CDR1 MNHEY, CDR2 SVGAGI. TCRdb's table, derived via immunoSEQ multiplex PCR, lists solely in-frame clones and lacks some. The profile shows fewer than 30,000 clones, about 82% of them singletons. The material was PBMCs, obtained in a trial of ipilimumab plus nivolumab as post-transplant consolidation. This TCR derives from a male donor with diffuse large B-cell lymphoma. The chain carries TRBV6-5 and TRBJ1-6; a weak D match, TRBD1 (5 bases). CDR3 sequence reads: CASSYRGHNSPLHF. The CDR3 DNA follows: TGTGCCAGCAGTTACAGGGGTCATAATTCACCCCTCCACTTT.